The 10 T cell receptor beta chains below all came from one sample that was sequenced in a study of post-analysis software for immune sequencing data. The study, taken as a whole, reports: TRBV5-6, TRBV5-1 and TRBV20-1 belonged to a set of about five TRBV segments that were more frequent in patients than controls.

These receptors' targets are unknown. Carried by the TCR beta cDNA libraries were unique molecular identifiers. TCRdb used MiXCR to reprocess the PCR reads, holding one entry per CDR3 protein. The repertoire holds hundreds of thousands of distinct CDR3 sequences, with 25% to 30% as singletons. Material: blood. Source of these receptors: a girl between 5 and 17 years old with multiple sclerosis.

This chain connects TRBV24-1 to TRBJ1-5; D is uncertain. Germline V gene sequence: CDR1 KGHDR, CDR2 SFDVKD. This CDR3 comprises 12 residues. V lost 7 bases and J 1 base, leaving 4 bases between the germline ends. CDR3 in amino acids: CATSGSNQPQHF. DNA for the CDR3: TGTGCCACCAGCGGAAGCAATCAGCCCCAGCATTTT.

In DNA, the CDR3 is TGTGCCAGCAGGGGCCATTGGGCTAGCGGGAGCGATGAGCAGTTCTTC. This sequence encodes CASRGHWASGSDEQFF. This chain links TRBV28 with TRBJ2-1; 10 bases fit TRBD2. The V and J ends lost 6 bases and 8 bases, in that order; junction bases with no gene match: 13. CDR3 length: 16 amino acids. CDR1 is MDHEN and CDR2 is SYDVKM in the germline V gene. The full variable domain, completed using reference TRBV28 and TRBJ2-1, is DVKVTQSSRYLVKRTGEKVFLECVQDMDHENMFWYRQDPGLGLRLIYFSYDVKMKEKGDIPEGYSVSREKKERFSLILESASTNQTSMYLCASRGHWASGSDEQFFGPGTRLTVL.

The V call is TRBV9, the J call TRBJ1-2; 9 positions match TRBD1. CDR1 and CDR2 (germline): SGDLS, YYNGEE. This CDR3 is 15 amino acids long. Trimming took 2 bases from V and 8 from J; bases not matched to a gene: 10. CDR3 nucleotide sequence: TGTGCCAGCAGCGTTTCCGGGACAGGGTCGCTGGGCTACACCTTC. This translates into CASSVSGTGSLGYTF.

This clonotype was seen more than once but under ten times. The DNA for the CDR3 is TGTGCCAGCAGTTGGGAGGATAGTGCTGAGACCCAGTACTTC. This gives the protein CASSWEDSAETQYF. The chain uses TRBV2 and TRBJ2-5; a weak D match, TRBD2 (6 bases). This CDR3 is built from 14 residues. The V end lost 5 bases, the J end lost 5 bases, and 15 bases lay between the germline ends. Per germline, CDR1 SNHLY and CDR2 FYNNEI.

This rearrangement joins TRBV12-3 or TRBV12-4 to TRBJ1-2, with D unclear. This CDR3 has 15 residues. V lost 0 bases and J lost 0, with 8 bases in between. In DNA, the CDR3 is TGTGCCAGCAGTTTAGCTGTAGCGGCTAACTATGGCTACACCTTC. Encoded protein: CASSLAVAANYGYTF.

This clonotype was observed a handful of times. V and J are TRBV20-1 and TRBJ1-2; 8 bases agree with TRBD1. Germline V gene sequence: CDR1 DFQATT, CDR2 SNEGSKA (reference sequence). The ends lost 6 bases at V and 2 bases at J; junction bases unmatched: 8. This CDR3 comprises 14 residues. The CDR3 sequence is CSALRTGSNYGYTF. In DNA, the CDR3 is TGCAGTGCCCTCCGGACAGGGTCGAACTATGGCTACACCTTC.

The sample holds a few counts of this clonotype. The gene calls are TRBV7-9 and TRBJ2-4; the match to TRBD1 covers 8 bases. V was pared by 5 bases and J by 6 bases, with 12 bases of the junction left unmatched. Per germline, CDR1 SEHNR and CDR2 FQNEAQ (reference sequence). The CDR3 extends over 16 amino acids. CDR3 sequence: CASSLGTGWIGNIQYF. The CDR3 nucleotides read TGTGCCAGCAGCCTTGGGACAGGTTGGATAGGAAACATTCAGTACTTC.

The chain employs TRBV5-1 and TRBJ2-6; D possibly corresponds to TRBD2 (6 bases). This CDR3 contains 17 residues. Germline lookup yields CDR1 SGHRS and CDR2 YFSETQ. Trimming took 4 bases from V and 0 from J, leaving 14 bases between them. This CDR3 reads CASSGSRGSSGANVLTF. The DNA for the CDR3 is TGCGCCAGCAGCGGATCCCGGGGGAGCTCTGGGGCCAACGTCCTGACTTTC.

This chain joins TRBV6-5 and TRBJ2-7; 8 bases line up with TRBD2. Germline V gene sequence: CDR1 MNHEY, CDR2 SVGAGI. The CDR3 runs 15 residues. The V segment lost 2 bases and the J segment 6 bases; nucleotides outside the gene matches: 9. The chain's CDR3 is CASSYPSGSRGEQYF. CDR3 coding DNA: TGTGCCAGCAGTTACCCGAGCGGGAGTCGTGGCGAGCAGTACTTC.

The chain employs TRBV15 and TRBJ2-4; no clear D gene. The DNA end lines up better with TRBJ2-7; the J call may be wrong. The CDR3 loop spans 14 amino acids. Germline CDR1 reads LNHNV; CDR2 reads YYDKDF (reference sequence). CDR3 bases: TGTGCCATCGGCAGAGATCAGGACCCCTACGAGCAGTACTTC. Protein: CAIGRDQDPYEQYF.